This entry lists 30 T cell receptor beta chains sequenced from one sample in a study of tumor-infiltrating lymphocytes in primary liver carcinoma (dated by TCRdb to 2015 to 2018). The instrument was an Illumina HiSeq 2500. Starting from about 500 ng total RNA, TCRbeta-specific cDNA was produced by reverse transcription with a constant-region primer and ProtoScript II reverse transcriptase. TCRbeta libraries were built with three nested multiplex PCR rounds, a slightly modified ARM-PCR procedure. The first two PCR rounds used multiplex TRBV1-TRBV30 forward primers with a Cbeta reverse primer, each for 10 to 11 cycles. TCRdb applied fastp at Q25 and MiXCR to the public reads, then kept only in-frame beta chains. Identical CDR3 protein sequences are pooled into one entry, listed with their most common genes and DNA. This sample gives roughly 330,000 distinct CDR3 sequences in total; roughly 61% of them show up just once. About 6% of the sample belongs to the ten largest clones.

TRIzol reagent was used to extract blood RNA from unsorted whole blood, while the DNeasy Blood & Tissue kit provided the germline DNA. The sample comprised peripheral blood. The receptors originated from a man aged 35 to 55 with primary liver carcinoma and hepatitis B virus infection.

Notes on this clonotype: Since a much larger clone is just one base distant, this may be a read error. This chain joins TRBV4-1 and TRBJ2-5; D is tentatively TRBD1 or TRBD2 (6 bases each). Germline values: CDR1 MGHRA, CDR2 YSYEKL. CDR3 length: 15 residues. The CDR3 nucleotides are TGCGCCAGCAGCCCCCAGGAGGGGGAGACGGAGACCCAGCACTTC. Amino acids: CASSPQEGETETQHF.

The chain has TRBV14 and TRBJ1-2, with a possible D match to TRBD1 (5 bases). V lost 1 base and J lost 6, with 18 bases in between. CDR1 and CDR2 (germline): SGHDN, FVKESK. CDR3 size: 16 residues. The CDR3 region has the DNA TGTGCCAGCAGCCAAGTAATAGGGGCGCAAGGAGATGGCTACACCTTC. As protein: CASSQVIGAQGDGYTF.

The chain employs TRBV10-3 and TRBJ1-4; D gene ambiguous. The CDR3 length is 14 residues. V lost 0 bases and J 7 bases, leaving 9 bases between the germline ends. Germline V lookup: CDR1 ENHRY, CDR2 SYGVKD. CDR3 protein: CAISESQSGEKLFF. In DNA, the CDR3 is TGTGCCATCAGTGAGTCACAATCGGGTGAAAAACTGTTTTTT.

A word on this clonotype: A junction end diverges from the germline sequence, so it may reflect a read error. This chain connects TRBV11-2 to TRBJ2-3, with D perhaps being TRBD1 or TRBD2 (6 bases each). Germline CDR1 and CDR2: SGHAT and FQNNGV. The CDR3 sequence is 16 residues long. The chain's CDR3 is CASSLRRGYGTDTQYF. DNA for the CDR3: TGTGCTAGCAGCTTACGGAGGGGGTATGGCACAGATACGCAGTATTTT.

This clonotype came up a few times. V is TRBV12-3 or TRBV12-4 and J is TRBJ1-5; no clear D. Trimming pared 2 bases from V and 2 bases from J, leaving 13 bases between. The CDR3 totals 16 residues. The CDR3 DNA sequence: TGTGCCAGCAGTTTAATCCCGAGTTTAGGCAATCAGCCCCAGCATTTT. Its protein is CASSLIPSLGNQPQHF.

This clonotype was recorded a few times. The CDR3 spells CASSPGIGNTIYF. The CDR3 coding sequence is TGCGCCAGTTCCCCAGGAATTGGAAACACCATATATTTT. This sequence joins TRBV10-1 and TRBJ1-3; D ambiguous. The V and J ends lost 9 bases and 3 bases respectively, with 12 bases between them. The CDR3 sequence is 13 residues long. Germline CDR1 and CDR2: WNHNN and SYGVQD (reference sequence).

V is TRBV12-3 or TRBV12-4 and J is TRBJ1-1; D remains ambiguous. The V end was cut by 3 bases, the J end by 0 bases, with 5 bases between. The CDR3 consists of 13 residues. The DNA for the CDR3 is TGTGCCAGCAGTTTCGTGGTGAACACTGAAGCTTTCTTT. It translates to CASSFVVNTEAFF.

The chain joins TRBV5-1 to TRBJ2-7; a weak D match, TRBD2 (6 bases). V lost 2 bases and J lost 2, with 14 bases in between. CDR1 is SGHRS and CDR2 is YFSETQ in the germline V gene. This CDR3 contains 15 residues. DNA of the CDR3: TGCGCCAGCAGCTTAGAGGGAGGCAGCACCTACGAGCAGTACTTC. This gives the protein CASSLEGGSTYEQYF.

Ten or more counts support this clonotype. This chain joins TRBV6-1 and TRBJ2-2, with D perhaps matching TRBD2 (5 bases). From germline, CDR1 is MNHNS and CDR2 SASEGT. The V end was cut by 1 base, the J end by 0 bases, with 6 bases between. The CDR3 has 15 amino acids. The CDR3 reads CASSEGTSNTGELFF. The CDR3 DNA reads TGTGCCAGCAGTGAAGGGACTTCGAACACCGGGGAGCTGTTTTTT.

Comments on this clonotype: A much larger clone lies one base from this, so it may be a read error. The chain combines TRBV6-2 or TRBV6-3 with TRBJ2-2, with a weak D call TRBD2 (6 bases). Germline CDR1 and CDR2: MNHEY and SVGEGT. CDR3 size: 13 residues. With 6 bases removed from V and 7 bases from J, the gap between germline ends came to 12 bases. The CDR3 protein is CASRAGRVGELFF. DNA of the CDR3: TGTGCCAGCAGAGCCGGGAGAGTCGGGGAGCTGTTTTTT.

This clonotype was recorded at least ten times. This chain's CDR3 is CASAIQGRGDTQYF. CDR3 DNA: TGTGCCAGCGCAATACAGGGTAGAGGGGATACGCAGTATTTT. This sequence joins TRBV11-2 and TRBJ2-3; tentative D call: TRBD1 (6 bases). Deletions cut 8 bases from V and 6 bases from J, with 18 bases between. Germline values: CDR1 SGHAT, CDR2 FQNNGV. The CDR3 has 14 amino acids.

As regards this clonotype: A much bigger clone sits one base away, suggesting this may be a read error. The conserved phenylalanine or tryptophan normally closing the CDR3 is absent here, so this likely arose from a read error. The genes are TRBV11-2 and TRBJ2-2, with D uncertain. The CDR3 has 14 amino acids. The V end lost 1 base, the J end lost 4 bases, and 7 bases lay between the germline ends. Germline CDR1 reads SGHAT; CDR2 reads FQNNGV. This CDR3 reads CASSLVFGTGELFL. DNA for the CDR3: TGTGCCAGCAGCTTAGTGTTCGGCACCGGGGAGCTGTTTTTG.

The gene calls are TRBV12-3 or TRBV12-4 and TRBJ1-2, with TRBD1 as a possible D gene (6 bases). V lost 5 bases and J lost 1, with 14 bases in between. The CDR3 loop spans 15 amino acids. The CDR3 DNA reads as TGTGCCAGCAGTCTCAGGCAGGGGTTTAACTATGGCTACACCTTC. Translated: CASSLRQGFNYGYTF.

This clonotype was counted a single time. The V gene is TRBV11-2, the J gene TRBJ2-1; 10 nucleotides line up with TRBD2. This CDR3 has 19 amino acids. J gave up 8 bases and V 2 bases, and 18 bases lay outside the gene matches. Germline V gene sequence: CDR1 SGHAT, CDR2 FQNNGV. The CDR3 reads CASSLYHRPAGGPSDEQFF. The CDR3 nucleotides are TGTGCCAGCAGCTTATACCATCGGCCAGCGGGAGGGCCGAGCGATGAGCAGTTCTTC.

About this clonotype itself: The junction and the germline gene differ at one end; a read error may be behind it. CDR3 nucleotides: TGTGCTAGCAGCTTGTGGCTGGCGAAGAAACTAAATTCACCCCTCCACTTT. It yields the protein CASSLWLAKKLNSPLHF. The gene calls are TRBV5-6 and TRBJ1-6; D ambiguous. Germline V gives CDR1 SGHDT, CDR2 YYEEEE. This CDR3 spans 17 amino acids.

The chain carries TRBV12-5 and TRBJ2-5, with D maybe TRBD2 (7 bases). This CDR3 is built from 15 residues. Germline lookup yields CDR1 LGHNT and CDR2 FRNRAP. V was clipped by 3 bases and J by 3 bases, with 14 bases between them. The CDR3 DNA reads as TGTGCTAGTGGTTTCGGCGGGGGCGCGGAAGAGACCCAGTACTTC. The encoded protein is CASGFGGGAEETQYF.

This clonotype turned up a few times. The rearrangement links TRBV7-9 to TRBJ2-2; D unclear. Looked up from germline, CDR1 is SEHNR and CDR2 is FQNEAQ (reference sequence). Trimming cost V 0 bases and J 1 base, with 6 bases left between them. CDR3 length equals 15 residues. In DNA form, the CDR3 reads TGTGCCAGCAGCTTAGCGGGAAAGAACACCGGGGAGCTGTTTTTT. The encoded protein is CASSLAGKNTGELFF.

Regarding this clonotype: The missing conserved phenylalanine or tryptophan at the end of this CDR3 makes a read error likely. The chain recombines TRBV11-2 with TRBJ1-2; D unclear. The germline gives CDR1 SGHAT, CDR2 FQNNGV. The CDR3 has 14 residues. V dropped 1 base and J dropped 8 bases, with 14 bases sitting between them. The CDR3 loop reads CASSLVGGDQGYTI. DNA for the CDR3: TGTGCCAGCAGCTTAGTTGGTGGGGATCAGGGCTACACCATC.

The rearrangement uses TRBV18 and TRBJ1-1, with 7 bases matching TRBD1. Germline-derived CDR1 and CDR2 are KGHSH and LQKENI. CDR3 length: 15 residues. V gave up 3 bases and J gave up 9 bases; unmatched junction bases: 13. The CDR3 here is CASSPPTGNIQKAFF. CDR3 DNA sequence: TGTGCCAGCTCACCCCCGACAGGGAATATCCAAAAAGCTTTCTTT. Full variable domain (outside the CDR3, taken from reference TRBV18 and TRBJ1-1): NAGVMQNPRHLVRRRGQEARLRCSPMKGHSHVYWYRQLPEEGLKFMVYLQKENIIDESGMPKERFSAEFPKEGPSILRIQQVVRGDSAAYFCASSPPTGNIQKAFFGQGTRLTVV.

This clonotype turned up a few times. DNA for the CDR3: TGTGCCAGCAGCTTGGCCTTCGAATCCACCGGGACAGGAGTTGAAGCTTTCTTT. As protein: CASSLAFESTGTGVEAFF. The chain couples TRBV5-4 to TRBJ1-1, with TRBD1 matching 8 bases. This CDR3 region has 18 residues. The trim removed 0 bases at V and 7 bases at J, leaving 17 bases unmatched. CDR1 and CDR2 from the germline V gene are SGHNT and YYREEE (reference sequence).

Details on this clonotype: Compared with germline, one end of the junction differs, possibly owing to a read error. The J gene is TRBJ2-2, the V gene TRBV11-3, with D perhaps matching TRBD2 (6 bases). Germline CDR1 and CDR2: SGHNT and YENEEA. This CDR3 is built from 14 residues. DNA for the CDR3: TGTGCCAGCAACCAGCACAAGGTTTCCGGGGGGCTGTTTTTT. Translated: CASNQHKVSGGLFF.

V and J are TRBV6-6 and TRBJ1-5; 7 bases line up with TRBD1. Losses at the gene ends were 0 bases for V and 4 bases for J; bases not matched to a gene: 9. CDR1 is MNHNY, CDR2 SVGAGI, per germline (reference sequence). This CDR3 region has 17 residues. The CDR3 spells CASSYSRAQGHNQPQHF. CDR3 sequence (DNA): TGTGCCAGCAGTTACTCGAGAGCACAGGGGCATAATCAGCCCCAGCATTTT.

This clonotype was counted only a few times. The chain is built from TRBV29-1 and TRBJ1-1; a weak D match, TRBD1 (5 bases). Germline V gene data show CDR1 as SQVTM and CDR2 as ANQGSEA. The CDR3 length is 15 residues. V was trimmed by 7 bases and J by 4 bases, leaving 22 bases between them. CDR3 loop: CSATLSLGRFTEAFF. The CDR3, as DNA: TGCAGCGCTACCTTGAGCTTGGGACGGTTCACTGAAGCTTTCTTT. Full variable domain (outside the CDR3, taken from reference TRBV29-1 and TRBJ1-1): SAVISQKPSRDICQRGTSLTIQCQVDSQVTMMFWYRQQPGQSLTLIATANQGSEATYESGFVIDKFPISRPNLTFSTLTVSNMSPEDSSIYLCSATLSLGRFTEAFFGQGTRLTVV.

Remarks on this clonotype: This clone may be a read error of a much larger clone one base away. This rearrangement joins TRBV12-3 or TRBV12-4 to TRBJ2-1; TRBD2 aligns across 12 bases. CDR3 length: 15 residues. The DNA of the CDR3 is TGTGCCAGCAGTTTTGGGCTAGCGGGAGGGAATGGGCAGTTCTTC. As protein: CASSFGLAGGNGQFF.

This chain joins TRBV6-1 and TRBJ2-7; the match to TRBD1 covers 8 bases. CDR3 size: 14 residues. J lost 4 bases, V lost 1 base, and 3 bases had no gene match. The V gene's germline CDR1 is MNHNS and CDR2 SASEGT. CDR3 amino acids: CASSEDRGEYEQYF. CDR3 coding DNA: TGTGCCAGCAGTGAAGACAGGGGGGAGTACGAGCAGTACTTC.

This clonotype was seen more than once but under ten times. The CDR3, as DNA: TGTGCCAGCAGTAGCGATTACAGGGGGCACAACGAGCAGTACTTC. Residues: CASSSDYRGHNEQYF. This chain links TRBV6-2 or TRBV6-3 with TRBJ2-7, with TRBD1 matching over 9 bases. Germline-derived CDR1 and CDR2 are MNHEY and SVGEGT. V gave up 5 bases and J gave up 5 bases; unmatched junction bases: 10. The CDR3 consists of 15 residues.

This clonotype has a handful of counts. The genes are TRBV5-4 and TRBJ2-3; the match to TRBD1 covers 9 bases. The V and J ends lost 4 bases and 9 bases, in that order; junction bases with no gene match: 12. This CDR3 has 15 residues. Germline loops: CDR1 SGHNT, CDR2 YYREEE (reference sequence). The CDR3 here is CASSGGGTGFPTQYF. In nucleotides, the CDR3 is TGTGCCAGCAGCGGGGGCGGGACAGGGTTCCCAACGCAGTATTTT.

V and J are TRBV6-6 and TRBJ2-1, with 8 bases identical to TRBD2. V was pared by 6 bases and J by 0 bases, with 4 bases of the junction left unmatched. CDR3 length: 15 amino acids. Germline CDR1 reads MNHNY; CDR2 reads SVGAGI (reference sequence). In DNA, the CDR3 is TGTGCCAGCAGCCGCGGGGGGAGCTCCTACAATGAGCAGTTCTTC. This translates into CASSRGGSSYNEQFF.

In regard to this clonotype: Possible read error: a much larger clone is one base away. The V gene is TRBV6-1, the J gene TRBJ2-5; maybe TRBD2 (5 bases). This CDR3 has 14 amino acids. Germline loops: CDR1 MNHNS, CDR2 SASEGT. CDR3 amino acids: CASRPGIDQEAQYF. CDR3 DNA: TGTGCCAGCAGGCCGGGGATAGACCAAGAGGCCCAGTACTTC.

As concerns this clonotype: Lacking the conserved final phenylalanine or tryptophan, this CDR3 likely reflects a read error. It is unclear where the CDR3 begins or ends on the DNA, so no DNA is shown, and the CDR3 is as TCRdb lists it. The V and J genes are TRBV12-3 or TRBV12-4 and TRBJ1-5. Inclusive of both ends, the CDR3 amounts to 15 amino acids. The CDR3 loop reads CASSLGQGRDQPQHS.